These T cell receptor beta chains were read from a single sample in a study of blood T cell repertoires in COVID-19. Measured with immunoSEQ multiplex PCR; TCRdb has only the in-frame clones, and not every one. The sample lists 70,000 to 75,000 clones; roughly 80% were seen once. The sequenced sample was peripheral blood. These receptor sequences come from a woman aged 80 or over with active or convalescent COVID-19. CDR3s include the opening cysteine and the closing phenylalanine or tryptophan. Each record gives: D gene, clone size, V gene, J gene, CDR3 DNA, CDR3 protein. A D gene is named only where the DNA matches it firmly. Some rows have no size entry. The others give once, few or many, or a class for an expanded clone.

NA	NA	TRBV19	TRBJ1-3	TGTGCCAGTAGTATTCGTGATGCGGGAAACACCATATATTTT	CASSIRDAGNTIYF
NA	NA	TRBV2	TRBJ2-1	TGTGCCAGCCGTGGGGGCACCTACAATGAGCAGTTCTTC	CASRGGTYNEQFF
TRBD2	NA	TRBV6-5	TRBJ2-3	TGTGCCAGCAGCCCAGAATTGGGACTAGCGGGAACGCAGTATTTT	CASSPELGLAGTQYF
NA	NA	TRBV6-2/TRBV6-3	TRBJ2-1	TGTGCCAGCAGTTACTATAGTTATGAGCAGTTCTTC	CASSYYSYEQFF
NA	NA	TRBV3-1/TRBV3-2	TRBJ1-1	TGTGCCACCTTAGGAGACCCTGACACTGAAGCTTTCTTT	CATLGDPDTEAFF
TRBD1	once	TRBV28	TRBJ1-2	TGTGCCAGCAGTTCCTATACCCGGGACAGAGGCTATGGCTACACCTTC	CASSSYTRDRGYGYTF
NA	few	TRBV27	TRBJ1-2	TGTGCCAGCAGTTTATACCCAGGGCCCTATGGCTACACCTTC	CASSLYPGPYGYTF
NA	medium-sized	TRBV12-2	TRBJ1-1	TGTGCAAGTCGCTTCGCCCGGACTGAAGCTTTCTTT	CASRFARTEAFF
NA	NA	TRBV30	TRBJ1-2	TGTGCCTGGGCAGGGGATGTTGGTGGCTACACCTTC	CAWAGDVGGYTF
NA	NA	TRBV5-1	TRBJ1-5	TGCGCCAGCAGCTTGTCGGACTCAGGCAATCAGCCCCAGCATTTT	CASSLSDSGNQPQHF
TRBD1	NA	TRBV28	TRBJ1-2	TGTGCCACTGACAGGGATAACTATGGCTACACCTTC	CATDRDNYGYTF
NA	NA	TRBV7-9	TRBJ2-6	TGTGCCAGCAGCTTCGCAGGGGCTGGGGCCAACGTCCTGACTTTC	CASSFAGAGANVLTF
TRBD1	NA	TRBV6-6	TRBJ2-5	TGTGCCAGCAGTCGAGACAGGGGTGGCGAGACCCAGTACTTC	CASSRDRGGETQYF
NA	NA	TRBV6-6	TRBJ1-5	TGTGCCAGCAGTCCCCTTTCGTATGAAGGACTTCGGCAGCCCCAGCATTTT	CASSPLSYEGLRQPQHF
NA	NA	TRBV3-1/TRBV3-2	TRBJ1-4	TGTGCCAGCAGCCCAGGTTGGGGGGCAACTAATGAAAAACTGTTTTTT	CASSPGWGATNEKLFF
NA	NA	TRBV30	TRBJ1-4	TGTGCCTGGAGTGTACCCCGCTGGACAGCAACTAATGAAAAACTGTTTTTT	CAWSVPRWTATNEKLFF
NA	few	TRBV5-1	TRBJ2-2	TGCGCCAGCAGCTTGGTTCTGAACACCGGGGAGCTGTTTTTT	CASSLVLNTGELFF
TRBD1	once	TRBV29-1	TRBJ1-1	TGCAGCGTCGGACAGGGGAGCGATGAAGCTTTCTTT	CSVGQGSDEAFF
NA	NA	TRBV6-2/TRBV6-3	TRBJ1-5	TGTGCCAGCAGTTACGCGGGGGGCCAGGGTCAGCCCCAGCATTTT	CASSYAGGQGQPQHF
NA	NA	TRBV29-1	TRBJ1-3	TGCAGCGCGTCTTCAGGGGTTTCTGGAAACACCATATATTTT	CSASSGVSGNTIYF
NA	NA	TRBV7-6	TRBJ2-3	TGTGCCAGCAGCCCGGGGGGCCAGCCCATGGATACGCAGTATTTT	CASSPGGQPMDTQYF
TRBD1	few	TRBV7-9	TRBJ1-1	TGTGCCAGCAGTCTGGGGACAGCCAACACTGAAGCTTTCTTT	CASSLGTANTEAFF
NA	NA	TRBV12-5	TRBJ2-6	TGTGCTAGTGCCGCGTCTGGGGCCAACGTCCTGACTTTC	CASAASGANVLTF
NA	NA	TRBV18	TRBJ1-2	TGTGCCAGCTCAACTAACCGGGACACGGTCAACACCTTC	CASSTNRDTVNTF
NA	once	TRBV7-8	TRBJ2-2	TGTGCCAGCAGCTTATCTAGGGAGCTGTTTTTT	CASSLSRELFF
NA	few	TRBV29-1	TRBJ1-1	TGCAGCGTCCATGACACTGAAGCTTTCTTT	CSVHDTEAFF
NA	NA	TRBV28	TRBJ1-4	TGTGCCAGCAGCTCCCACGACACAGAAAAACTGTTTTTT	CASSSHDTEKLFF
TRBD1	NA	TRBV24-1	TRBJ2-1	TGTGCCACCAGTGATTCGGCCTGGACAGGTTTTCGCAATGAGCAGTTCTTC	CATSDSAWTGFRNEQFF
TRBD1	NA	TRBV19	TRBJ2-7	TGTGCCAGTAGTATCGACAGGGGGTTGGTCACCGAGCAGTACTTC	CASSIDRGLVTEQYF
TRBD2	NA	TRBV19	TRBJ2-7	TGTGCCAGTAGTATCGCAGGGAGGGGATACGAGCAGTACTTC	CASSIAGRGYEQYF
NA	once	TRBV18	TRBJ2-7	TGTGCCAGCTCACCATTCCGGAGCTACGAGCAGTACTTC	CASSPFRSYEQYF
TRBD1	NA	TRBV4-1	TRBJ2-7	TGCGCCAGCAGTCCGACCGGGACAGGGGGCGGGGAGCAGTACTTC	CASSPTGTGGGEQYF
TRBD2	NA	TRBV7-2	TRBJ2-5	TGTGCCAGCAGCAGGCCCGGGACTAGCGTGAAGGAGACCCAGTACTTC	CASSRPGTSVKETQYF
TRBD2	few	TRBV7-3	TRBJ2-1	TGTGCCAGCAGCCCCCGTGGTAGCGGGGGGCCAGCTAATGAGCAGTTCTTC	CASSPRGSGGPANEQFF
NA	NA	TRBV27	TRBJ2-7	TGTGCCAGCAGTTTCGTCGGTGGGAGCTACGAGCAGTACTTC	CASSFVGGSYEQYF
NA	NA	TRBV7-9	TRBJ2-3	TGTGCCAGCAGCTTAGCTTCCGGGATCCCCACAGATACGCAGTATTTT	CASSLASGIPTDTQYF
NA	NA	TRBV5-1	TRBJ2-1	TGCGCCAGCAGCTTGCCACGAGGGGGGGCCATGGACTCTTACAATGAGCAGTTCTTC	CASSLPRGGAMDSYNEQFF
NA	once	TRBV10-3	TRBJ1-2	TGTGCCATCAATCATCAGGGACAATATGGCTACACCTTC	CAINHQGQYGYTF
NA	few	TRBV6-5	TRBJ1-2	TGTGCCAGCAGTTACAAAACAGGGTTCTATGGCTACACCTTC	CASSYKTGFYGYTF
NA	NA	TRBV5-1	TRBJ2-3	TGCGCCAGCAGCTTGGGACCGCAGGGCGCGGATACGCAGTATTTT	CASSLGPQGADTQYF
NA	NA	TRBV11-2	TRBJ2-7	TGTGCCAGCAGCACCCCCAGGAGGGCCTACGAGCAGTACTTC	CASSTPRRAYEQYF
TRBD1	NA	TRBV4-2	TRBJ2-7	TGTGCCAGCAGCCAACCGGGACAGATATACGAGCAGTACTTC	CASSQPGQIYEQYF
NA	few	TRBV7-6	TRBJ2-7	TGTGCCAGCAGCTTAGGACTAGCCTACGAGCAGTACTTC	CASSLGLAYEQYF
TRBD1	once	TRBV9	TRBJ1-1	TGTGCCAGCAGCACCCGGACAGGGGAGAGCACTGAAGCTTTCTTT	CASSTRTGESTEAFF
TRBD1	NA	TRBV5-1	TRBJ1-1	TGCGCCAGCAGCTTTGGGACAGTGAACACTGAAGCTTTCTTT	CASSFGTVNTEAFF
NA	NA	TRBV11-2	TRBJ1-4	TGTGCCAGCAGCTTAGGTTGGGCACACCCCTTAGCAACTAATGAAAAACTGTTTTTT	CASSLGWAHPLATNEKLFF
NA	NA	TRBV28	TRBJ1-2	TGTGCCAGCAGTTACCGGGCGGGGTTCGGCTATGGCTACACCTTC	CASSYRAGFGYGYTF
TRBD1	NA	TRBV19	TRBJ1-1	TGTGCCAGCTCACAGGGGTTGGGGACTGAAGCTTTCTTT	CASSQGLGTEAFF
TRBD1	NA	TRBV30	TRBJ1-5	TGTGCCTGGGGGACAGTGTATAGCAATCAGCCCCAGCATTTT	CAWGTVYSNQPQHF
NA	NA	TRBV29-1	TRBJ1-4	TGCAGCGTCAACAGAGCCTCAACTAATGAAAAACTGTTTTTT	CSVNRASTNEKLFF
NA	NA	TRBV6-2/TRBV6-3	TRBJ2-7	TGTGCCAGCAGTTCAACTTACGAGCAGTACTTC	CASSSTYEQYF
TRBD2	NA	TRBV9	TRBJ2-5	TGTGCCAGCAGCTTACTAGCGGGGGGGCCCGGGGAGACCCAGTACTTC	CASSLLAGGPGETQYF
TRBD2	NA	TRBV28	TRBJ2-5	TGTGCCAGCGATGGCGGGAGGGTCCGGGAGACCCAGTACTTC	CASDGGRVRETQYF